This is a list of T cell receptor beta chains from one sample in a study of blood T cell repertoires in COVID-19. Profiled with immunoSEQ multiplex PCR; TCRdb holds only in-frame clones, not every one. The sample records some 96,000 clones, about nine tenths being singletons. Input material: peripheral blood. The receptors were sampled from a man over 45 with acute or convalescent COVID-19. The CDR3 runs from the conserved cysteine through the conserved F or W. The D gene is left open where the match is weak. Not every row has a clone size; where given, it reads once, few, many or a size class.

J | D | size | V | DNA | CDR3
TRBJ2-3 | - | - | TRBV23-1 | TGCGCCAGCAGTCAATCTGATCCCGCGCGGGATACGCAGTATTTT | CASSQSDPARDTQYF
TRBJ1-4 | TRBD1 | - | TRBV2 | TGTGCCAGTAGTACTACAGGGGCCTCTCGAAAACTGTTTTTT | CASSTTGASRKLFF
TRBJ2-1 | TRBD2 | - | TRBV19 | TGTGCCAGTAGTATAATCCCCTCTAGCGGGAACAATGAGCAGTTCTTC | CASSIIPSSGNNEQFF
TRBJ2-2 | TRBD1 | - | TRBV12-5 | TGTGCTAGTGGTATATGGACAGGGATCAACACCGGGGAGCTGTTTTTT | CASGIWTGINTGELFF
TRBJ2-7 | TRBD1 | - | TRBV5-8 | TGTGCCAGCAGCAAACGCGCCGGGACAGGCGACTACGAGCAGTACTTC | CASSKRAGTGDYEQYF
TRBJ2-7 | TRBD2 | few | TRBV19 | TGTGCCAGTAGTACCCCCAGCGGGAGGAAGGTAGGCTACGAGCAGTACTTC | CASSTPSGRKVGYEQYF
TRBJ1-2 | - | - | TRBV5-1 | TGCGCCAGCAGCTTGGGTAGGCAGGCTGGCTACACCTTC | CASSLGRQAGYTF
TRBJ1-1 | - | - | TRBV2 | TGTGCCAGCAGACCCGCAGGGTGGGGCACTGAAGCTTTCTTT | CASRPAGWGTEAFF
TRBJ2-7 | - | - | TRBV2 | TGTGCCAGCAGTGCGGGTCTAGCGATAGGGGAGCAGTACTTC | CASSAGLAIGEQYF
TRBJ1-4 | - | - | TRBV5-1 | TGCGCCAGCAGCTTGGAGGGTCGCGGGGGAGAAAAACTGTTTTTT | CASSLEGRGGEKLFF
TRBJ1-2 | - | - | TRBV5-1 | TGCGCCAGCAGCCCTCCGTCTATATATGGCTACACCTTC | CASSPPSIYGYTF
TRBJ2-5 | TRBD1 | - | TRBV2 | TGTGCCAGCAGTGATCCAGGGGGAAAGACCCAGTACTTC | CASSDPGGKTQYF
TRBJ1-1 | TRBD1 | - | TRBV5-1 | TGCGCCAGCAGCCCCCGGACAGGGTTGGACGCTGAAGCTTTCTTT | CASSPRTGLDAEAFF
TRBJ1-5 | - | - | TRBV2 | TGTGCCAGCACCGGGGGCAATCAGCCCCAGCATTTT | CASTGGNQPQHF
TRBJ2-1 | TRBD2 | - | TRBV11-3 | TGTGCCAGCAGCTTAGACCCCGGGACTAGCGGGGCTAGCTCCTACAATGAGCAGTTCTTC | CASSLDPGTSGASSYNEQFF
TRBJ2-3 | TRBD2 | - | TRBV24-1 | TGTGCCACCAGTGAGGCGGGGGTATCCGATACGCAGTATTTT | CATSEAGVSDTQYF
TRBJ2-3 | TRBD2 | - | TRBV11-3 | TGTGCCAGCAGCTTGTTGATAACGGGACTAGCGGATACGCAGTATTTT | CASSLLITGLADTQYF
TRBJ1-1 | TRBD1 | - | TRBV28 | TGTGCCAGCAGGACAGGGGAAATAGTCACTGAAGCTTTCTTT | CASRTGEIVTEAFF
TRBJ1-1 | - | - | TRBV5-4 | TGTGCCAGCGTTAGGGGAACTGAAGCTTTCTTT | CASVRGTEAFF
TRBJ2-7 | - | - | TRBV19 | TGTGCCAGTAGTATAGGGGCAGGGGAGGGCGACGAGCAGTACTTC | CASSIGAGEGDEQYF
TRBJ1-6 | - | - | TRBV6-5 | TGTGCCAGCAGTTACGGTGGAGAGTATAATTCACCCCTCCACTTT | CASSYGGEYNSPLHF
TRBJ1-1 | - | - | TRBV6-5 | TGTGCCAGCAGACCTACAGGGAACACTGAAGCTTTCTTT | CASRPTGNTEAFF
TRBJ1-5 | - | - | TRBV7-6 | TGTGCCAGCAGCTTAGGGGGGGATCAGCCCCAGCATTTT | CASSLGGDQPQHF
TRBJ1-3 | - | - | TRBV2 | TGTGCCAGCACCCGGAGCAGCTCTGGAAACACCATATATTTT | CASTRSSSGNTIYF
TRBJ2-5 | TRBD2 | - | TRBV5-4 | TGTGCCAGCAGCTTACTAGCGGGAGGACAGACCCAGTACTTC | CASSLLAGGQTQYF